These 2 T cell receptor beta chains were all obtained from the same sample, sequenced in a study of T cell repertoires in cytomegalovirus infection. What these receptors recognize is not known. TCRdb re-called the reads with MiXCR, one entry per CDR3 protein. In the table there are some 700,000 distinct CDR3 sequences, around a third of which are singletons. Source: cultured PBMCs, taken from culture after CMV antigen stimulation. The receptors were sampled from a human donor in good health (CMV status not recorded). Some clones in this sample may be carry-over from other donors' samples.

The chain couples TRBV27 to TRBJ2-3; possibly TRBD1 or TRBD2 for D (5 bases each). This CDR3 contains 16 residues. Germline V lookup: CDR1 MNHEY, CDR2 SMNVEV (reference sequence). The V and J ends lost 1 base and 2 bases respectively, with 13 bases between them. The CDR3 is CASSLYPKGPTDTQYF. CDR3 bases: TGTGCCAGCAGTTTATACCCCAAGGGACCCACAGATACGCAGTATTTT.

This clonotype was observed a handful of times. A read error may account for a junction end that differs from germline. The rearrangement uses TRBV7-2 and TRBJ2-1, with 8 nucleotides matching TRBD2. This CDR3 region has 14 residues. CDR1 and CDR2 from the germline V gene are SGHTA and FQGNSA. DNA of the CDR3: TGTGCCAGCAGCCCAGGGACTAGTTACAGTGAGCAGTTCTTC. It yields the protein CASSPGTSYSEQFF.